The T cell receptor (beta chain) under discussion was sequenced for a study of molecular identifiers for immune sequencing clone quantification. MiXCR was run by TCRdb on the PCR reads, yielding one entry per CDR3 protein. Here the sample spans about 68,000 distinct CDR3 sequences, 18% being singletons. This clonotype was found many times. Its antigen is undetermined. With V trimmed by 5 bases and J by 5 bases, 8 bases remained unmatched. CDR1 and CDR2 (germline): SEHNR, FQNEAQ (reference sequence). This CDR3 has 15 amino acids. General study results and limits: In CMV-specific effectors, clones above 20 copies held over 99% of molecules; naive, under 1%.

The TCR sequence derives from a human donor in good health. Some libraries in this study had Jurkat cell RNA spiked in. The V call is TRBV7-9, the J call TRBJ2-7; 11 bases line up with TRBD2. Sequenced material: naive CD8+ T cells from blood, with Jurkat cell RNA spiked in. Indicated subset: FACS-sorted CD8+CD4-CCR7+CD45RA+ naive T cells. The CDR3 reads CASSPQPGLADEQYF. In DNA, the CDR3 is TGTGCCAGCAGCCCCCAGCCGGGACTAGCGGACGAGCAGTACTTC.